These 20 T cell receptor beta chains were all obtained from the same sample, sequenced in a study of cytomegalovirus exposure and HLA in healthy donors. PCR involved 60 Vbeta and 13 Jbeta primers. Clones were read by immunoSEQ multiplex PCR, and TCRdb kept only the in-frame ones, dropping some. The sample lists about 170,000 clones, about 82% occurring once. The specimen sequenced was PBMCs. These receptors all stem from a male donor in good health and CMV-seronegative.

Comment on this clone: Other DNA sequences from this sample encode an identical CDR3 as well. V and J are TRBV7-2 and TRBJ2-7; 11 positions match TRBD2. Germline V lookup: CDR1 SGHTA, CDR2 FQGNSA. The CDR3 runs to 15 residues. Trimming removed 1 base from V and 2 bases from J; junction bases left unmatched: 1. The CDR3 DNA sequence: TGTGCCAGCAGCTTAGAACTAGCGGGAGCCTACGAGCAGTACTTC. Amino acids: CASSLELAGAYEQYF.

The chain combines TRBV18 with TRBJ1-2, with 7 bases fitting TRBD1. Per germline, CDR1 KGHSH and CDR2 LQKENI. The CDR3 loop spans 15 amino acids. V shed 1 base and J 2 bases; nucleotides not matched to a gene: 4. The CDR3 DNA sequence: TGTGCCAGCTCACCACTGGGACAGACCAACTATGGCTACACCTTC. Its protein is CASSPLGQTNYGYTF.

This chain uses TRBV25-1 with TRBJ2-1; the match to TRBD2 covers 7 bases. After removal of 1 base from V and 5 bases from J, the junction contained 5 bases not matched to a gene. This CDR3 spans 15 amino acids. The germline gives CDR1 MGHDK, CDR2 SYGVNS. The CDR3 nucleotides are TGTGCCAGCAGTGAATGGGGCGGGGGTAACAATGAGCAGTTCTTC. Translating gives CASSEWGGGNNEQFF.

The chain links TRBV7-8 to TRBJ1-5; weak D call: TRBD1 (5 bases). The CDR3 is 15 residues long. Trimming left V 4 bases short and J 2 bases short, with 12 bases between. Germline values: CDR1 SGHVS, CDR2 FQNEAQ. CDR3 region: CASSSSRGGNQPQHF. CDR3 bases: TGTGCCAGCAGCTCCAGTAGGGGCGGCAATCAGCCCCAGCATTTT.

In DNA form, the CDR3 reads TGTGCCAGCAGTTACTCTTTCGGTACCGGGGAGCTGTTTTTT. Residues: CASSYSFGTGELFF. The chain is built from TRBV6-5 and TRBJ2-2; unclear D gene. Germline CDR1 is MNHEY and CDR2 is SVGAGI. Trimming took 0 bases from V and 5 from J, leaving 7 bases between them. There are 14 residues in the CDR3.

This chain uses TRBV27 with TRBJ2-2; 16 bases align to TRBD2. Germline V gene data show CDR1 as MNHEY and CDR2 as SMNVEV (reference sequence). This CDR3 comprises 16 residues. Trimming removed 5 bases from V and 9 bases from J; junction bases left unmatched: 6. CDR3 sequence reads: CASSQGTSGRARELFF. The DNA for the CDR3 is TGTGCCAGCAGTCAAGGGACTAGCGGGAGGGCCCGGGAGCTGTTTTTT.

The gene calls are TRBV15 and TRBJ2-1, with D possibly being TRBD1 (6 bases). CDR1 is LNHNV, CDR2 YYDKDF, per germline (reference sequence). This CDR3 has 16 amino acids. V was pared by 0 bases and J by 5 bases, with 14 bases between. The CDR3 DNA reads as TGTGCCACCAGCAGAGATATACAGGGATGGGACAATGAGCAGTTCTTC. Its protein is CATSRDIQGWDNEQFF.

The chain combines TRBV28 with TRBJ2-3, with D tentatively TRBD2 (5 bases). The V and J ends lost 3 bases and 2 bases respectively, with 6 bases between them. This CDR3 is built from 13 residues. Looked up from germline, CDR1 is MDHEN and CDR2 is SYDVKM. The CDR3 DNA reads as TGTGCCAGCAGTTTGGAGGCCACAGATACGCAGTATTTT. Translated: CASSLEATDTQYF.

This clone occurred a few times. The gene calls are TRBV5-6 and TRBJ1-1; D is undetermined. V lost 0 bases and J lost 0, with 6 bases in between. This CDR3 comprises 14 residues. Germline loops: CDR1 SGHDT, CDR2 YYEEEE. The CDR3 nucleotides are TGTGCCAGCAGCTTGGCAGTCATGAACACTGAAGCTTTCTTT. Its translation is CASSLAVMNTEAFF.

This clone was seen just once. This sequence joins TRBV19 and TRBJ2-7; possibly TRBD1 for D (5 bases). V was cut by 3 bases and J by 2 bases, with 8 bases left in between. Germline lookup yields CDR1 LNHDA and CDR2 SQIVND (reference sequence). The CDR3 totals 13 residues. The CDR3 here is CASSMTEAYEQYF. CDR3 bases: TGTGCCAGTAGTATGACAGAAGCCTACGAGCAGTACTTC.

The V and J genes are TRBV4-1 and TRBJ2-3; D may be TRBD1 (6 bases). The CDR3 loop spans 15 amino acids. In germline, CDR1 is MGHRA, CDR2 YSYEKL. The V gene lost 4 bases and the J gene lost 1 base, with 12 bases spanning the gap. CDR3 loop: CASSLQGSRTDTQYF. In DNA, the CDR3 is TGCGCCAGCAGCCTCCAGGGGTCCCGCACAGATACGCAGTATTTT.

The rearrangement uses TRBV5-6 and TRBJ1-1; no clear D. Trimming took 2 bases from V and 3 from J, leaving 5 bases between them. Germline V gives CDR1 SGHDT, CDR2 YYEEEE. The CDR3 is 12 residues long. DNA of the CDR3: TGTGCCAGCAGCTTCCAGGACACTGAAGCTTTCTTT. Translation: CASSFQDTEAFF. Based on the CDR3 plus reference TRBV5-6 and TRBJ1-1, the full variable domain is DAGVTQSPTHLIKTRGQQVTLRCSPKSGHDTVSWYQQALGQGPQFIFQYYEEEERQRGNFPDRFSGHQFPNYSSELNVNALLLGDSALYLCASSFQDTEAFFGQGTRLTVV.

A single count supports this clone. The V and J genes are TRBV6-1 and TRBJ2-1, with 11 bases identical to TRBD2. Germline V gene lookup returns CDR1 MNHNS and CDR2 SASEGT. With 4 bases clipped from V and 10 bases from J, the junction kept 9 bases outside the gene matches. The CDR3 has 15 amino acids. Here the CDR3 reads CASSGLAGGPGEQFF. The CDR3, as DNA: TGTGCCAGCAGTGGGTTAGCGGGGGGGCCGGGGGAGCAGTTCTTC.

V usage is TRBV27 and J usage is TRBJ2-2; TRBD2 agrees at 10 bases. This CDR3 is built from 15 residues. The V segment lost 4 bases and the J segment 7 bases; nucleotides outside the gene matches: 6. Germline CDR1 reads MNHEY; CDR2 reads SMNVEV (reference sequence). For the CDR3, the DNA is TGTGCCAGCAGTTACAGCGGGGGGGCCGGCGGGGAGCTGTTTTTT. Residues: CASSYSGGAGGELFF.

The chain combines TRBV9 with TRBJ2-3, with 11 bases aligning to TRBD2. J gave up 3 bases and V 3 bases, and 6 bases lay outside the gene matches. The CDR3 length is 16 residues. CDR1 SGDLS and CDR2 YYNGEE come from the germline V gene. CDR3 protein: CASSGLAGGSTDTQYF. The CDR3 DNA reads TGTGCCAGCAGCGGGCTAGCGGGGGGTTCGACAGATACGCAGTATTTT.

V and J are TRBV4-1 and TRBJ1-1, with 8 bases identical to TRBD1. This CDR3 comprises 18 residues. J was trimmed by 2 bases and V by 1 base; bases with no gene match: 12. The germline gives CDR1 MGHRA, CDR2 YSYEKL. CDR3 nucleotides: TGCGCCAGCAGCCAAGCATTGACAGGGGTTTCGATCAACACTGAAGCTTTCTTT. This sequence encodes CASSQALTGVSINTEAFF.

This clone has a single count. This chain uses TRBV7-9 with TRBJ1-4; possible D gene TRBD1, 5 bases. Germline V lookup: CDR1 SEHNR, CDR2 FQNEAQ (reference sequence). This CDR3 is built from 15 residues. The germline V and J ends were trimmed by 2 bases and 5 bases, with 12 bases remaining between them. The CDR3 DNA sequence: TGTGCCAGCAGCTTATATGGGGGGAGGAATGAAAAACTGTTTTTT. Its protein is CASSLYGGRNEKLFF. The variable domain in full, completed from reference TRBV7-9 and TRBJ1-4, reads DTGVSQNPRHKITKRGQNVTFRCDPISEHNRLYWYRQTLGQGPEFLTYFQNEAQLEKSRLLSDRFSAERPKGSFSTLEIQRTEQGDSAMYLCASSLYGGRNEKLFFGSGTQLSVL.

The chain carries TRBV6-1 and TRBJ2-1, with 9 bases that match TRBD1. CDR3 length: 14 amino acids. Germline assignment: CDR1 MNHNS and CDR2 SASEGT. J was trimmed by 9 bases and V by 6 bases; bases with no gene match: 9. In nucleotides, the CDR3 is TGTGCCAGCAGGGTCCAAGGGACAGGGCCTGAGCAGTTCTTC. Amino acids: CASRVQGTGPEQFF.

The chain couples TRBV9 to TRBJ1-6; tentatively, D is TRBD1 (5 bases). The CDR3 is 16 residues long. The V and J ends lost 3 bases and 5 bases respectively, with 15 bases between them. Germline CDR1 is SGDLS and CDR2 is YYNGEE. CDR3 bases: TGTGCCAGCAGCGCTCGGAGGGCAGGGAATAATTCACCCCTCCACTTT. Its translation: CASSARRAGNNSPLHF.

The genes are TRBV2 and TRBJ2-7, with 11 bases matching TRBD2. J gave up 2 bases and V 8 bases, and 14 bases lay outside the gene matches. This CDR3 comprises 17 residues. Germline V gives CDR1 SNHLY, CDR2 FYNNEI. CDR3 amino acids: CASLNSGGVLITYEQYF. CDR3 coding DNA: TGTGCCAGCTTAAATAGCGGGGGGGTCCTAATAACCTACGAGCAGTACTTC.